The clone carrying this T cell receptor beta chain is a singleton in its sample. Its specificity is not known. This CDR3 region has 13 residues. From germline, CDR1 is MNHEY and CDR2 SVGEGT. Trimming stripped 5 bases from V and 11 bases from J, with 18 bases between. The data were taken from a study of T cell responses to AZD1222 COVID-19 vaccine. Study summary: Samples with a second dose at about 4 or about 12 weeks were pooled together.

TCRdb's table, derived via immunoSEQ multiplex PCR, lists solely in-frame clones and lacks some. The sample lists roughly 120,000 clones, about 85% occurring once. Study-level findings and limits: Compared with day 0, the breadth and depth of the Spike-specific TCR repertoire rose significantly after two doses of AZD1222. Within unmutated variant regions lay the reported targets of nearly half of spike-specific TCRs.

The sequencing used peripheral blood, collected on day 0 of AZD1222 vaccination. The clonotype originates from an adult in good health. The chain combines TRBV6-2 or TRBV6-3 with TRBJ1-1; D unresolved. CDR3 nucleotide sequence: TGTGCCAGCAGTCTAGTGGCAGGAAGCTCGGCTTTCTTT. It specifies CASSLVAGSSAFF.